This record covers a single TCR beta chain. This sample is part of a study of cytomegalovirus exposure and HLA in healthy donors. Trimming cost V 4 bases and J 5 bases; bases outside gene matches: 16. Germline V gives CDR1 SGDLS, CDR2 YYNGEE. There are 17 residues in the CDR3. PCR used 60 Vbeta primers and 13 Jbeta primers. Profiling relied on immunoSEQ multiplex PCR, and the TCRdb table lists in-frame clones only, not all of them. The sample includes some 120,000 clones, 15% of them seen just once. This receptor was taken from a woman aged 18-35 years in good health and CMV-seronegative. The chain recombines TRBV9 with TRBJ2-7; 9 nucleotides match TRBD1. Sequencing was performed on PBMCs. CDR3 in DNA: TGTGCCAGCAGCCCCCAATGGACAGGGGACGGGTCGAACGAGCAGTACTTC. This sequence encodes CASSPQWTGDGSNEQYF.